This T cell receptor (beta chain) was retrieved from a study of blood T cell repertoires in COVID-19 (dated by TCRdb to the early 2020s). Notes on the research overall: Samples covering the acute and convalescent phases of COVID-19 were provided by collaborators in the United States, Italy and Spain. The samples were drawn from two sources: the first 160 participants of the ongoing ImmuneRACE study, and approximately 1,300 subjects contributed by 6 global collaborators. Subjects who had been exposed to COVID-19, were actively infected with it, or had recovered from it provided the deeply sampled blood TCRbeta repertoires that made up the dataset. Where HLA class I and class II types were available, the types were taken from metadata supplied by the sample provider, not from assay-based typing. The material from the prospective study consisted of cDNA or gDNA derived from T cells, B-cell-depleted T cells, or PBMCs. The sample metadata nearly always contained a de-identified subject ID, COVID-19 status, age in years and sex. The repertoires were made available in a free public database intended to serve as a resource for research on the immune response to SARS-CoV-2. What the research found in general, with its limitations: How much clinical and demographic metadata was included differed by source and by participant, and the metadata was provided uncurated.

Whole blood was collected in K2EDTA tubes by collaborating institutions according to the institutions' own protocols. For TCRbeta analysis, collaborators shipped samples as frozen whole blood, isolated PBMCs, or DNA extracted from either of those sample types. TCRbeta CDR3 regions were amplified from genomic DNA by means of the immunoSEQ Assay, a bias-controlled multiplex PCR. The authors' pipeline ran thus. Within the assay, amplification of reference gene primers was used to estimate how many nucleated cells each sample contained. Sequence reads were collapsed and filtered to measure the absolute abundance of every unique TCRbeta CDR3 rearrangement. For each sample, productive Simpson clonality was calculated as the square root of Simpson's diversity index across productive rearrangements. This immuneACCESS table, as held by TCRdb, lists in-frame sequences with V and J called but not all clones. Of the missing ones, under half trace to an unresolved V gene in checked studies; the others have no known cause. V, J and clone size derive from that table, while D and trimming were established from the DNA sequence. This sample holds approximately 130,000 clones; about four fifths were observed only once. 5.9% of the sample lies in the top ten.

Notes on this clone: Which antigen it targets is not known. It has no much larger one-base neighbor in the sample; base qualities were not kept.

V is pared back by 4 bases and J by 2 bases, with 2 bases lying between the germline termini. From a lookup of the germline V gene, CDR1 and CDR2 are KGHSH and LQKENI. The CDR3 spans 11 residues, from the cysteine through the phenylalanine. Here the CDR3 DNA is all that survives: 33 bases in frame from base 1. The rearrangement combines TRBV18 with TRBJ2-5; the D gene identity is not certain. The receptor was isolated from an older man with active or convalescent COVID-19. The sequencing sample was made of peripheral blood. The base sequence is TGTGCCAGCTCACTACAAGAGACCCAGTACTTC. Its amino acids are CASSLQETQYF.